Following are 9 T cell receptor beta chains from one sample sequenced in a study of identical twins. One entry per CDR3 protein, called by TCRdb with MiXCR from the 5' RACE reads. Of 600,000 to 700,000 distinct CDR3 sequences listed, 21% were seen once; the top ten hold about 4.5%. These same data were also listed under a study on T cells expressing NK-cell markers.

The sample consisted of PBMCs. The receptors originated from a woman aged 18-30 years in good health.

V and J are TRBV9 and TRBJ2-1, with D possibly matching TRBD2 (6 bases). Germline CDR1 SGDLS, CDR2 YYNGEE. The CDR3 is made up of 11 amino acids. V dropped 7 bases and J dropped 5 bases, with 7 bases sitting between them. This chain's CDR3 is CASQRDNEQFF. The CDR3 DNA reads TGTGCCAGCCAGCGGGACAATGAGCAGTTCTTC. The variable domain in full, with the rest retrieved from reference TRBV9 and TRBJ2-1, is DSGVTQTPKHLITATGQRVTLRCSPRSGDLSVYWYQQSLDQGLQFLIQYYNGEERAKGNILERFSAQQFPDLHSELNLSSLELGDSALYFCASQRDNEQFFGPGTRLTVL.

V and J are TRBV5-1 and TRBJ2-3; 7 bases fit TRBD1. V trimming: 4 bases; J trimming: 3 bases; junction bases outside the gene matches: 14. The CDR3 totals 17 residues. Germline assignment: CDR1 SGHRS and CDR2 YFSETQ. CDR3 loop: CASSPYTGTDITDTQYF. The CDR3 DNA reads as TGCGCCAGCAGCCCCTATACCGGGACAGACATTACAGATACGCAGTATTTT.

This clonotype has a count of ten or more. V and J are TRBV6-2 or TRBV6-3 and TRBJ2-7, with TRBD2 matching 14 bases. CDR3 length equals 14 residues. J gave up 4 bases and V 4 bases, and 0 bases lay outside the gene matches. Germline CDR1 and CDR2: MNHEY and SVGEGT. In DNA, the CDR3 is TGTGCCAGCAGTTGGACTAGCGGGAGGTACGAGCAGTACTTC. Protein product: CASSWTSGRYEQYF.

The chain carries TRBV20-1 and TRBJ2-3; D is unresolved. Per the germline V gene, CDR1 is DFQATT and CDR2 is SNEGSKA (reference sequence). Trimming removed 5 bases at V and 4 bases at J, with 16 bases between. The CDR3 length is 14 residues. The CDR3 here is CSAQKGEASDTQYF. CDR3 bases: TGCAGTGCTCAAAAAGGAGAGGCCTCAGATACGCAGTATTTT.

V and J are TRBV5-5 and TRBJ2-5; D not resolved. This CDR3 contains 14 residues. CDR1 and CDR2 from the germline V gene are SGHKS and YYEKEE (reference sequence). V was clipped by 1 base and J by 2 bases, with 9 bases between them. The CDR3 coding sequence is TGTGCCAGCAGCTTGAACGACATACAAGAGACCCAGTACTTC. It codes for CASSLNDIQETQYF. Based on the CDR3 plus reference TRBV5-5 and TRBJ2-5, the full variable domain is DAGVTQSPTHLIKTRGQQVTLRCSPISGHKSVSWYQQVLGQGPQFIFQYYEKEERGRGNFPDRFSARQFPNYSSELNVNALLLGDSALYLCASSLNDIQETQYFGPGTRLLVL.

This clonotype was observed a few times. This chain joins TRBV29-1 and TRBJ1-2; 8 bases fit TRBD1. The trim removed 7 bases at V and 9 bases at J, leaving 13 bases unmatched. CDR3 size: 13 residues. Germline loops: CDR1 SQVTM, CDR2 ANQGSEA. CDR3: CSAAFGQGTRYTF. The CDR3 DNA reads TGCAGCGCTGCTTTTGGACAGGGCACGCGCTACACCTTC.

The sample holds many counts of this clonotype. The chain combines TRBV6-1 with TRBJ2-1; 9 bases are shared with TRBD1. Germline CDR1 reads MNHNS; CDR2 reads SASEGT. CDR3 length: 16 residues. V dropped 5 bases and J dropped 3; count of bases not matched to a gene: 8. As DNA, the CDR3 is TGTGCCAGCAGTCTGTCTCGGGACAGGGTCTACAATGAGCAGTTCTTC. This codes for CASSLSRDRVYNEQFF.

This clonotype was detected only a few times. The CDR3 loop reads CASQTGLNQPQHF. CDR3 sequence (DNA): TGTGCCAGTCAAACAGGACTAAATCAGCCCCAGCATTTT. The chain is built from TRBV12-3 or TRBV12-4 and TRBJ1-5; D is possibly TRBD1 (5 bases). The V end lost 9 bases, the J end lost 4 bases, and 13 bases lay between the germline ends. CDR3 length: 13 residues.

The chain uses TRBV19 and TRBJ1-2, with 8 bases matching TRBD1. The germline V gene has CDR1 LNHDA and CDR2 SQIVND (reference sequence). V shed 0 bases and J 0 bases; nucleotides not matched to a gene: 9. CDR3 length: 18 residues. The CDR3 region is CASSIEARGRGANYGYTF. The CDR3 region has the DNA TGTGCCAGTAGTATAGAAGCCAGGGGGCGCGGGGCTAACTATGGCTACACCTTC. The variable domain in full, completed from reference TRBV19 and TRBJ1-2, reads DGGITQSPKYLFRKEGQNVTLSCEQNLNHDAMYWYRQDPGQGLRLIYYSQIVNDFQKGDIAEGYSVSREKKESFPLTVTSAQKNPTAFYLCASSIEARGRGANYGYTFGSGTRLTVV.